The 27 T cell receptor beta chains in this list originate from one sample, sequenced in a study of blood T cell repertoires in COVID-19 (dated by TCRdb to the early 2020s). Library creation used the immunoSEQ multiplex PCR assay. Entries here come from immuneACCESS through TCRdb and include only in-frame sequences with V and J called. Some clones fail to appear in such tables; in the studies checked, an unresolved V gene covers under half of the shortfall, and the cause of the remainder is unknown. In this sample the table shows 250,000 to 350,000 clones, 70% to 90% of which occur a single time. Approximately 4% of the sample is held by the ten biggest clonotypes. What was sequenced was peripheral blood. The source of these receptors is a woman between 45 and 60 years old with active or convalescent COVID-19.

The rearrangement links TRBV6-5 to TRBJ1-1, with D maybe TRBD1 (6 bases). Germline-derived CDR1 and CDR2 are MNHEY and SVGAGI. CDR3 length equals 14 residues. Trimming left V 4 bases short and J 5 bases short, with 14 bases between. CDR3 sequence: CASSSGQKYTEAFF. CDR3 nucleotide sequence: TGTGCCAGCAGTTCAGGACAGAAGTATACTGAAGCTTTCTTT.

This clone was seen just once. The chain is built from TRBV27 and TRBJ1-5; D ambiguous. CDR3 length: 13 amino acids. V lost 2 bases and J lost 7, with 9 bases in between. The germline gives CDR1 MNHEY, CDR2 SMNVEV (reference sequence). CDR3 sequence reads: CASSLGSGQPQHF. The CDR3 DNA follows: TGTGCCAGCAGTTTAGGGAGTGGGCAGCCCCAGCATTTT.

The table lists this clone with a few counts. The chain links TRBV7-9 to TRBJ1-1, with 8 bases lining up with TRBD1. The ends lost 5 bases at V and 10 bases at J; junction bases unmatched: 6. Germline loops: CDR1 SEHNR, CDR2 FQNEAQ (reference sequence). This CDR3 is 12 amino acids long. CDR3 sequence (DNA): TGTGCCAGCAGCGAGGTCAGGGGGCTAGCTTTCTTT. It is translated as CASSEVRGLAFF.

This clone has a single count. CDR3 DNA sequence: TGTGCCAGCAGCCCCCCCGGGAGAGGGGTCTACGAGCAGTACTTC. The encoded protein is CASSPPGRGVYEQYF. The chain employs TRBV7-2 and TRBJ2-7; possible D gene TRBD2, 6 bases. Germline V gene data show CDR1 as SGHTA and CDR2 as FQGNSA. Trimming left V 5 bases short and J 3 bases short, with 17 bases between. CDR3 size: 15 residues.

The CDR3 sequence is CASSLAGRSDTQYF. The CDR3 DNA sequence: TGTGCCAGCAGTCTAGCGGGGAGATCGGATACGCAGTATTTT. The genes are TRBV9 and TRBJ2-3; 9 bases agree with TRBD2. V lost 5 bases, J lost 6 bases, and 7 bases stayed unmatched. Per the germline V gene, CDR1 is SGDLS and CDR2 is YYNGEE. CDR3 length equals 14 residues.

The chain combines TRBV24-1 with TRBJ2-1; TRBD1 aligns across 9 bases. This CDR3 has 15 amino acids. V shed 5 bases and J 8 bases; nucleotides not matched to a gene: 9. The germline V gene has CDR1 KGHDR and CDR2 SFDVKD. The CDR3 is CATSALPGQGDEQFF. CDR3 bases: TGTGCCACCAGTGCCCTCCCGGGACAGGGTGATGAGCAGTTCTTC.

This chain uses TRBV25-1 with TRBJ1-2, with D unresolved. V was cut by 5 bases and J by 8 bases, with 15 bases left in between. Germline lookup yields CDR1 MGHDK and CDR2 SYGVNS. This CDR3 spans 13 amino acids. CDR3 in amino acids: CASSPRGFRGYTF. As DNA, the CDR3 is TGTGCCAGCAGTCCCAGAGGGTTTAGGGGCTACACCTTC.

This chain uses TRBV7-9 with TRBJ1-2; maybe TRBD1 (5 bases). CDR1 and CDR2 from the germline V gene are SEHNR and FQNEAQ (reference sequence). CDR3 size: 15 residues. Trimming left V 3 bases short and J 2 bases short, with 13 bases between. CDR3 DNA sequence: TGTGCCAGCAGCTTGGGGGAGGGCTCGAACTATGGCTACACCTTC. This encodes CASSLGEGSNYGYTF.

The rearrangement uses TRBV3-1 (or the pseudogene TRBV3-2) and TRBJ2-7; 8 positions agree with TRBD2. V shed 1 base and J 2 bases; nucleotides not matched to a gene: 10. The CDR3 spans 17 residues. Germline CDR1 and CDR2: LGHDT and YNNKEL (reference sequence). The CDR3 nucleotides read TGTGCCAGCAGCCAAGTACGTCAGCGGGGGAGAACCTACGAGCAGTACTTC. As protein: CASSQVRQRGRTYEQYF.

The chain links TRBV28 to TRBJ2-7; 8 nucleotides line up with TRBD1. V gave up 0 bases and J gave up 4 bases; unmatched junction bases: 5. Germline CDR1 is MDHEN and CDR2 is SYDVKM. The CDR3 consists of 15 residues. The CDR3, as DNA: TGTGCCAGCAGTTTATGGACAGGGGACTCGTACGAGCAGTACTTC. It yields the protein CASSLWTGDSYEQYF.

This sequence joins TRBV4-1 and TRBJ1-1, with a tentative D call TRBD1 (5 bases). Trimming stripped 3 bases from V and 6 bases from J, with 11 bases between. This CDR3 has 13 residues. CDR1 MGHRA and CDR2 YSYEKL come from the germline V gene. CDR3 nucleotide sequence: TGCGCCAGCAGCCACCCAGGGATGGCTGAAGCTTTCTTT. Translation gives CASSHPGMAEAFF.

The rearrangement links TRBV25-1 to TRBJ2-3; D is unresolved. The V gene's germline CDR1 is MGHDK and CDR2 SYGVNS. CDR3 length: 14 residues. Trimming shortened V by 6 bases and J by 1 base, and 11 bases separated the two germline ends. The DNA of the CDR3 is TGTGCCAGCAGCAGGTGGGCAGGCACAGATACGCAGTATTTT. Translated, it gives CASSRWAGTDTQYF.

The chain recombines TRBV6-1 with TRBJ1-5; a weak D match, TRBD1 (6 bases). V was shortened by 4 bases and J by 5 bases, with 18 bases between the two germline ends. Germline V gene data show CDR1 as MNHNS and CDR2 as SASEGT. The CDR3 extends over 16 amino acids. CDR3 coding DNA: TGTGCCAGCAGTGGTAACTTGTACAGGGTTGATCAGCCCCAGCATTTT. This sequence encodes CASSGNLYRVDQPQHF.

The rearrangement uses TRBV5-8 and TRBJ2-5, with 11 bases identical to TRBD2. The V gene end was trimmed by 6 bases and the J gene end by 5 bases; junction bases not matched to a gene: 3. The CDR3 runs to 13 residues. Germline-derived CDR1 and CDR2 are SGHTS and YDEGEE. The CDR3 region is CASKTSGIETQYF. CDR3 coding DNA: TGTGCCAGCAAGACTAGCGGGATTGAGACCCAGTACTTC.

This clone was seen a few times. V gene TRBV19 combines with J gene TRBJ2-7; 11 positions agree with TRBD2. The CDR3 is 17 residues long. Germline CDR1 and CDR2: LNHDA and SQIVND (reference sequence). The V and J ends lost 5 bases and 4 bases, in that order; junction bases with no gene match: 13. The CDR3 DNA is TGTGCCAGTAGTCCCGTATCTAGCGGGAGGATGGCTTACGAGCAGTACTTC. Residues: CASSPVSSGRMAYEQYF.

The chain couples TRBV9 to TRBJ1-2, with D perhaps TRBD1 (5 bases). This CDR3 comprises 14 residues. Looked up from germline, CDR1 is SGDLS and CDR2 is YYNGEE. Trimming removed 6 bases at V and 5 bases at J, with 17 bases between. The CDR3 sequence is CASTPDSSHYGYTF. CDR3 bases: TGTGCCAGCACTCCCGACAGCTCCCATTATGGCTACACCTTC.

The DNA of the CDR3 is TGTGCCAGCCGTGACAGGGGGCGAGGAGATCAGCCCCAGCATTTT. Amino acid sequence: CASRDRGRGDQPQHF. The rearrangement links TRBV28 to TRBJ1-5, with TRBD1 matching 10 bases. The V gene's germline CDR1 is MDHEN and CDR2 SYDVKM. The CDR3 totals 15 residues. J lost 5 bases, V lost 8 bases, and 9 bases had no gene match.

This clone was counted only a few times. The chain combines TRBV2 with TRBJ2-2, with a weak D call TRBD2 (5 bases). CDR3 length equals 14 residues. Germline CDR1 reads SNHLY; CDR2 reads FYNNEI. Trimming cost V 5 bases and J 1 base, with 8 bases left between them. This CDR3 reads CASSPGLNTGELFF. The CDR3 DNA sequence: TGTGCCAGCAGTCCGGGGTTGAACACCGGGGAGCTGTTTTTT.

This clone was picked up a small number of times. The J gene is TRBJ1-6, the V gene TRBV30; the D is unclear. With 0 bases removed from V and 4 bases from J, the gap between germline ends came to 10 bases. Germline V gives CDR1 GTSNPN, CDR2 SVGIG (reference sequence). There are 15 residues in the CDR3. The CDR3 DNA reads TGTGCCTGGAGTGTACCTAATTTATATAATTCACCCCTCCACTTT. Its protein is CAWSVPNLYNSPLHF.

This clone occurred once. The chain couples TRBV7-3 to TRBJ1-1, with 7 bases that match TRBD1. Germline CDR1 reads SGHTA; CDR2 reads FQGTGA. This CDR3 has 13 amino acids. V dropped 9 bases and J dropped 2; count of bases not matched to a gene: 6. The CDR3 region has the DNA TGTGCCAGTGGACAGGTCCGCAACACTGAAGCTTTCTTT. Translating it yields CASGQVRNTEAFF.

The gene calls are TRBV4-3 and TRBJ2-3; 7 bases agree with TRBD1. The CDR3 is made up of 15 amino acids. V dropped 1 base and J dropped 4; count of bases not matched to a gene: 5. In germline, CDR1 is LGHNA, CDR2 YSLEER. The CDR3 DNA reads TGCGCCAGCAGCCAAGGACAGGGAGTAGCAGATACGCAGTATTTT. Translating gives CASSQGQGVADTQYF.

The V call is TRBV19, the J call TRBJ2-1, with a possible D match to TRBD1 (6 bases). Germline V gives CDR1 LNHDA, CDR2 SQIVND (reference sequence). CDR3 length equals 14 residues. V was shortened by 4 bases and J by 10 bases, with 17 bases between the two germline ends. The CDR3, as DNA: TGTGCCAGTAGTAGGGATCCCGGGACAAGGGAGCAGTTCTTC. Translating gives CASSRDPGTREQFF.

The genes are TRBV3-1 (or the pseudogene TRBV3-2) and TRBJ1-2; D perhaps matches TRBD1 (6 bases). This CDR3 comprises 14 residues. V was shortened by 5 bases and J by 0 bases, with 10 bases between the two germline ends. Germline-derived CDR1 and CDR2 are LGHDT and YNNKEL (reference sequence). The CDR3 loop is CASSTTGSNYGYTF. The CDR3 coding sequence is TGTGCCAGCAGCACGACAGGTTCTAACTATGGCTACACCTTC.

This chain joins TRBV19 and TRBJ2-7; 8 nucleotides align to TRBD1. Germline CDR1 is LNHDA and CDR2 is SQIVND (reference sequence). V lost 11 bases and J lost 9; bases outside the gene matches: 15. This CDR3 contains 13 residues. CDR3 sequence (DNA): TGTGCCTGCGGGACCGGGCAGGGGGCTCCGCAGTACTTC. It codes for CACGTGQGAPQYF.

This sequence joins TRBV13 and TRBJ2-7, with TRBD2 identical over 8 bases. The V segment lost 4 bases and the J segment 2 bases; nucleotides outside the gene matches: 13. The CDR3 loop spans 17 amino acids. Germline V gene data show CDR1 as PRHDT and CDR2 as FYEKMQ (reference sequence). As DNA, the CDR3 is TGTGCCAGCAGCTCGGGAGGGTTGGACGGAGAGGCCTACGAGCAGTACTTC. It encodes CASSSGGLDGEAYEQYF.

V is TRBV7-2 and J is TRBJ2-1; D remains unclear. Germline V gene data show CDR1 as SGHTA and CDR2 as FQGNSA. Trimming removed 3 bases at V and 8 bases at J, with 11 bases between. The CDR3 covers 13 residues. CDR3 region: CASSFLPSHEQFF. The CDR3 coding sequence is TGTGCCAGCAGCTTTCTTCCTTCCCATGAGCAGTTCTTC.

The rearrangement links TRBV28 to TRBJ2-7; a weak D match, TRBD2 (5 bases). The germline CDR1 and CDR2 sequences are MDHEN and SYDVKM. This CDR3 comprises 13 residues. Trimming took off 3 bases at V and 3 bases at J, with 9 bases between the two ends. CDR3 in DNA: TGTGCCAGCAGTTTTTTACGGGGCTACGAGCAGTACTTC. It codes for CASSFLRGYEQYF.